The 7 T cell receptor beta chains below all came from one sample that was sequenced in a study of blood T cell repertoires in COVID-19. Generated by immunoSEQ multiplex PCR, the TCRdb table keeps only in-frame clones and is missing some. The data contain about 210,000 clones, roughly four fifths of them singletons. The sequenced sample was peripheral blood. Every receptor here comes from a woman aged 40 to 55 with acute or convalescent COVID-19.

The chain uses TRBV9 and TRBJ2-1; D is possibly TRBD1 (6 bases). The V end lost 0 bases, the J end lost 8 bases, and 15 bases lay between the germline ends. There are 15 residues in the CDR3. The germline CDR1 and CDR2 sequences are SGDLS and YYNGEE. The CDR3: CASSVGTAAGYEQFF. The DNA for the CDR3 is TGTGCCAGCAGCGTAGGGACAGCGGCCGGGTATGAGCAGTTCTTC.

CDR3 nucleotide sequence: TGTGCCAGCAGCGCCGGAGACAGGCGACGGACTGAAGCTTTCTTT. Encoded protein: CASSAGDRRRTEAFF. V usage is TRBV5-5 and J usage is TRBJ1-1, with D tentatively TRBD1 (6 bases). The V gene lost 4 bases and the J gene lost 5 bases, with 18 bases spanning the gap. The CDR3 spans 15 residues. Germline CDR1 and CDR2: SGHKS and YYEKEE (reference sequence).

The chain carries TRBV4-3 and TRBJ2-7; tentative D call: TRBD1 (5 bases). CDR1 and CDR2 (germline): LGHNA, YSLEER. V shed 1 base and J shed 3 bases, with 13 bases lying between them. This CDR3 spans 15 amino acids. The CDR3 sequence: CASSQVKGALYEQYF. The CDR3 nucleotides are TGCGCCAGCAGCCAAGTGAAAGGGGCCCTCTACGAGCAGTACTTC.

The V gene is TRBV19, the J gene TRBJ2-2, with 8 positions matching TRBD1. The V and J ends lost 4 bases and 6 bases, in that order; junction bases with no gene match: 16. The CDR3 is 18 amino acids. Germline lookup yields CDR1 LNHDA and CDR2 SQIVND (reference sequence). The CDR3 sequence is CASSTYTTGASVAGELFF. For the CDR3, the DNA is TGTGCCAGTAGTACATACACGACAGGGGCTAGTGTGGCCGGGGAGCTGTTTTTT.

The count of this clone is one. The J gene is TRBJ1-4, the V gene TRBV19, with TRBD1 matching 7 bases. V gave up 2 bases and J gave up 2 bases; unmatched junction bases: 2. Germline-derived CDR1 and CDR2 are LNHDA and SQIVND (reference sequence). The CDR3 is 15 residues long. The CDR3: CASSINRGTNEKLFF. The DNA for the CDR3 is TGTGCCAGTAGTATAAACAGGGGCACTAATGAAAAACTGTTTTTT.

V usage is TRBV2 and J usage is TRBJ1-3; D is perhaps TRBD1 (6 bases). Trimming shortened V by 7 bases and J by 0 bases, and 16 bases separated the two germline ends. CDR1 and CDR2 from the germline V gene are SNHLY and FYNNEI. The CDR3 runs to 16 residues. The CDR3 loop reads CASTTGRTVSGNTIYF. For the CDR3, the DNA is TGTGCCAGCACCACGGGCAGGACAGTCTCTGGAAACACCATATATTTT.

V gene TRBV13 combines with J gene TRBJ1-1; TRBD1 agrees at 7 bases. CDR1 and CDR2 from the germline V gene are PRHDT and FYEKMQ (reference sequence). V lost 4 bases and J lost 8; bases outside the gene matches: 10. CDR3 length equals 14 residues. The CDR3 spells CASSSTQGSQEAFF. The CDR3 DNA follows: TGTGCCAGCAGCTCAACACAGGGGTCACAAGAAGCTTTCTTT.